A selection of T cell receptor beta chains follows, all from one sample in a study of CD8+CD57+ T cells in acquired aplastic anemia. TCRdb analysed the reads with MiXCR anew, one entry per CDR3 protein. The table has approximately 250,000 distinct CDR3 sequences, about 80% seen once. The specimen was sorted CD4+, CD8+, or CD8+CD57+ T cells (not recorded which) from PBMCs. The receptors derive from a human donor with aplastic anemia. Each CDR3 is given with its conserved first and last residue. Fields, in order: CDR3 DNA, CDR3 protein, J gene, clone size, D gene, V gene. The D gene is left open where the match is weak. Clone size, where shown, is once, few, many, or a class for clones that have expanded.

DNA: TGTGCCAGCAGCCATGACATTCTACAAGAGACCCAGTACTTC; CDR3: CASSHDILQETQYF; J: TRBJ2-5; size: -; D: -; V: TRBV2
DNA: TGTGCCATCAGTGAGACGCGGGACATGGAGGGAAACACCATATATTTT; CDR3: CAISETRDMEGNTIYF; J: TRBJ1-3; size: few; D: -; V: TRBV10-3
DNA: TGTGCCAGCAGCCTGACAGGTAACTACGAGCGGTACTTC; CDR3: CASSLTGNYERYF; J: TRBJ2-7; size: -; D: -; V: TRBV6-1
DNA: TGTGCCAGCAGCAGGACTAGCGGGGGGCTAAACACCGGGGAGCTGTTTTTT; CDR3: CASSRTSGGLNTGELFF; J: TRBJ2-2; size: -; D: TRBD2; V: TRBV11-1
DNA: TGTGCCAGCAGCGGGGGGGACCGACAGGGAGGAAACAAAAAACTGTTTTTT; CDR3: CASSGGDRQGGNKKLFF; J: TRBJ1-4; size: -; D: TRBD1; V: TRBV9
DNA: TGTGCCAGCAGTGTCTTTGGCGGAGACAGGTACCAAGAGTTT; CDR3: CASSVFGGDRYQEF; J: TRBJ2-3; size: -; D: -; V: TRBV7-2
DNA: TGTGCCAGCAGCGCTACTAGCGGGGGGGACAACGAGGAGTACTTC; CDR3: CASSATSGGDNEEYF; J: TRBJ2-7; size: -; D: TRBD2; V: TRBV7-9
DNA: TGTGCCAGCAGCCAAGCGGGCGGTCCCGGTGCGCAGAATTTT; CDR3: CASSQAGGPGAQNF; J: TRBJ2-3; size: -; D: -; V: TRBV14
DNA: TGTGCCAGCAGCTTAGCGGGAGGTACCGATAGGCAGCAGTTTTTT; CDR3: CASSLAGGTDRQQFF; J: TRBJ2-2; size: -; D: -; V: TRBV7-8
DNA: TGTGCCAGCAGCTTTCAGACAGCCTCCTATAATTCACCCCTCCACTTT; CDR3: CASSFQTASYNSPLHF; J: TRBJ1-6; size: -; D: -; V: TRBV7-8
DNA: TGTGCCAGCAGCTTGCCAGGGGGCGCCGACTATGGCGACCAGTTCTTC; CDR3: CASSLPGGADYGDQFF; J: TRBJ2-1; size: -; D: TRBD1; V: TRBV7-2
DNA: TGTGCCAGCAGCTTAGCGGCAGATCCGGCTACGCAGTCCTTT; CDR3: CASSLAADPATQSF; J: TRBJ2-3; size: -; D: -; V: TRBV7-8
DNA: TGTGCCAGACAGGGGGCGTCAGAGACCCAGTACTTC; CDR3: CARQGASETQYF; J: TRBJ2-5; size: once; D: TRBD1; V: TRBV9
DNA: TGTGCCAGCAGCTTAGCGGGAGGTCACGAGCCGCATTTT; CDR3: CASSLAGGHEPHF; J: TRBJ2-3; size: -; D: -; V: TRBV7-8
DNA: -; CDR3: CASSLVARGNELF; J: TRBJ2-1; size: -; D: -; V: TRBV7-8
DNA: TGTGCCACCAGCAGAGGAAAGGGCTTGACGAGTGGCTACACCTTC; CDR3: CATSRGKGLTSGYTF; J: TRBJ1-2; size: -; D: -; V: TRBV15
DNA: TGTGCCAGCAGCCTAGCGCGAGGTGCCGATACCCAGTTC; CDR3: CASSLARGADTQF; J: TRBJ1-2; size: -; D: -; V: TRBV7-8
DNA: TGTGCCAGCGGCGGGGAGGTGGGGACTACGGAAGCTTTCTTT; CDR3: CASGGEVGTTEAFF; J: TRBJ1-1; size: -; D: -; V: TRBV2
DNA: TGTGCCAGCAGCTTAGCGCGAGGGCGCGATACGCAGGAGCTGTTTTTT; CDR3: CASSLARGRDTQELFF; J: TRBJ2-2; size: -; D: -; V: TRBV7-8
DNA: TGTGCCAGCAGCCTAAATCCGGCGGGGCCGAACACCGGGGAGCTGTTTTTT; CDR3: CASSLNPAGPNTGELFF; J: TRBJ2-2; size: -; D: -; V: TRBV11-3
DNA: TGTGCCAGCAGTTCCCCCTCGTGGGGGCGCGCCAAAAACATTCAGTACTTC; CDR3: CASSSPSWGRAKNIQYF; J: TRBJ2-4; size: -; D: -; V: TRBV27
DNA: TGTGCCAGCAGCTTAGAGACTAGCGGGAGGGGTATAGTCCAGTTCTTC; CDR3: CASSLETSGRGIVQFF; J: TRBJ2-1; size: few; D: TRBD2; V: TRBV7-2
DNA: TGTGCCAGCAGCTTTCATCAAGGGACAAAAGAGACCCAGTACTTC; CDR3: CASSFHQGTKETQYF; J: TRBJ2-5; size: -; D: -; V: TRBV5-5